A selection of T cell receptor beta chains follows, all from one sample in a study of regulatory T cells in long-lasting Graves disease. TCRdb re-called the multiplex PCR reads through MiXCR, storing one row per CDR3 protein. The sample consists of about 440,000 distinct CDR3 sequences, roughly 15% of them appearing once. These data also formed part of another study, on T cells in Graves' hyperthyroidism and ophthalmopathy.

The source was peripheral blood mononuclear cells (PBMCs), collected at new diagnosis, from a patient treated with antithyroid drugs. The receptor source for this set is a woman under 30 with Graves disease. Each CDR3 is given with its conserved first and last residue. The D gene is left open where the match is weak. Size is omitted from some rows. Given values are once, few, many or a class for expanded clones.

J,size,V,D,CDR3,DNA
TRBJ2-7,-,TRBV7-9,-,CASSPSVGPEQYF,TGTGCCAGCAGCCCGTCCGTGGGCCCCGAGCAGTACTTC
TRBJ2-1,many,TRBV20-1,TRBD2,CSRGAGVPYNEQFF,TGCAGCCGGGGTGCGGGAGTCCCCTACAATGAGCAGTTCTTC
TRBJ2-2,few,TRBV27,-,CASSLLVRPSNTGELFF,TGTGCCAGCAGTTTATTGGTCAGGCCTTCGAACACCGGGGAGCTGTTTTTT
TRBJ1-1,many,TRBV6-2/TRBV6-3,TRBD1,CASRTDRATEAFF,TGTGCCAGCAGAACAGACAGGGCGACTGAAGCTTTCTTT
TRBJ2-3,-,TRBV6-1,TRBD1,CASRPWTGSTDTQYF,TGTGCCAGCAGACCTTGGACAGGGAGCACGGATACGCAGTATTTT
TRBJ2-2,few,TRBV29-1,TRBD1,CSVGQGDNTGELFF,TGCAGCGTTGGACAGGGGGACAACACCGGGGAGCTGTTTTTT
TRBJ2-1,-,TRBV7-9,-,CASSLLGGEQFF,TGTGCCAGCAGCTTACTAGGCGGTGAGCAGTTCTTC
TRBJ1-5,-,TRBV4-3,-,CASSQRRAGQPQHF,TGCGCCAGCAGCCAACGCAGGGCAGGTCAGCCCCAGCATTTT
TRBJ2-7,many,TRBV7-2,TRBD2,CASSLVPTSGRSYEQYF,TGTGCCAGCAGCTTAGTTCCGACTAGCGGGAGGTCCTACGAGCAGTACTTC
TRBJ2-7,few,TRBV5-6,-,CASSHRDTPYEQYF,TGTGCCAGCAGCCACCGGGACACCCCTTACGAGCAGTACTTC
TRBJ2-6,many,TRBV12-3/TRBV12-4,-,CASSLASGANVLTF,TGTGCCAGCAGTTTAGCCTCTGGGGCCAACGTCCTGACTTTC
TRBJ1-1,-,TRBV7-9,-,CASSHGLTINPNTEAFF,TGTGCCAGCAGCCACGGTTTGACAATCAACCCGAACACTGAAGCTTTCTTT
TRBJ2-5,many,TRBV4-1,-,CASSQVGQKETQYF,TGCGCCAGCAGCCAGGTCGGACAGAAAGAGACCCAGTACTTC
TRBJ1-4,few,TRBV20-1,-,CSARDANRNEKLFF,TGCAGTGCTAGAGACGCCAATAGGAATGAAAAACTGTTTTTT
TRBJ1-1,many,TRBV20-1,-,CSAREFGAGRAEAFF,TGCAGTGCTAGAGAATTTGGGGCAGGGCGCGCTGAAGCTTTCTTT
TRBJ1-1,-,TRBV27,TRBD1,CASTLTGGNTEAFF,TGTGCCAGCACACTAACAGGGGGGAACACTGAAGCTTTCTTT
TRBJ1-1,few,TRBV5-4,-,CASSFGGARDTEAFF,TGTGCCAGCAGCTTTGGGGGGGCGCGAGACACTGAAGCTTTCTTT
TRBJ2-2,-,TRBV7-3,-,CASGPTNTGELFF,TGTGCCAGCGGCCCTACGAACACCGGGGAGCTGTTTTTT
TRBJ2-2,few,TRBV7-9,TRBD1,CASSPPGQGVAGELFF,TGTGCCAGCAGCCCACCGGGACAGGGGGTTGCCGGGGAGCTGTTTTTT
TRBJ2-7,many,TRBV6-2/TRBV6-3,-,CASSPQGILPYEQYF,TGTGCCAGCAGTCCCCAGGGAATCCTTCCCTACGAGCAGTACTTC
TRBJ1-1,many,TRBV18,-,CASSPRLDRNTEAFF,TGTGCCAGCTCACCTCGACTAGACCGGAACACTGAAGCTTTCTTT
TRBJ2-7,-,TRBV6-1,-,CASSTTGTESEQYF,TGTGCCAGCAGTACGACAGGGACTGAGAGCGAGCAGTACTTC
TRBJ1-5,many,TRBV11-1,-,CAIPHVGGSGNQPQHF,TGTGCCATCCCGCATGTGGGGGGCTCGGGCAATCAGCCCCAGCATTTT
TRBJ2-5,-,TRBV19,-,CASKGAGLPETQYF,TGTGCCAGTAAGGGAGCCGGGCTACCAGAGACCCAGTACTTC
TRBJ2-7,few,TRBV5-1,-,CASRPRVEQYF,TGCGCCAGCAGACCGAGAGTCGAGCAGTACTTC
TRBJ2-7,many,TRBV5-5,-,CASRESLISSYEQYF,TGTGCCAGCAGGGAAAGCCTTATCAGCTCCTACGAGCAGTACTTC
TRBJ2-1,few,TRBV5-4,TRBD2,CASSLELAASYNEQFF,TGTGCCAGCAGCTTGGAACTAGCGGCTTCCTACAATGAGCAGTTCTTC
TRBJ1-6,-,TRBV20-1,-,CSARDLVSLAGNSPLHF,TGCAGTGCTAGAGATCTGGTATCCTTAGCGGGCAATTCACCCCTCCACTTT
TRBJ2-7,many,TRBV6-1,TRBD2,CASRTAGARSYEQYF,TGTGCCAGCAGGACCGCGGGAGCCCGATCCTACGAGCAGTACTTC
TRBJ2-5,many,TRBV9,-,CASSVDVGKGRATQYF,TGTGCCAGCAGCGTAGATGTAGGGAAGGGGCGAGCGACCCAGTACTTC
TRBJ2-1,-,TRBV29-1,-,CSENRGRAYNEQFF,TGCAGCGAGAACCGGGGTAGGGCTTACAATGAGCAGTTCTTC
TRBJ2-1,-,TRBV14,TRBD2,CASSLAGVGRNEQFF,TGTGCCAGCAGCTTAGCGGGAGTAGGTCGTAATGAGCAGTTCTTC
TRBJ2-6,many,TRBV28,TRBD1,CASSPLGTGFGANVLTF,TGTGCCAGCAGTCCCCTCGGGACAGGGTTCGGGGCCAACGTCCTGACTTTC
TRBJ2-7,many,TRBV7-8,-,CACSTRTATYEQYF,TGTGCCTGCAGCACCCGGACAGCTACCTACGAGCAGTACTTC
TRBJ2-7,few,TRBV4-1,TRBD2,CASSRETSGRAYEQYF,TGCGCCAGCAGCCGAGAAACTAGCGGGAGGGCCTACGAGCAGTACTTC
TRBJ2-7,many,TRBV11-2,TRBD2,CASSLMAGGPYEQYF,TGTGCCAGCAGCTTAATGGCGGGAGGGCCCTACGAGCAGTACTTC
TRBJ1-3,few,TRBV29-1,-,CSAPAGNTIHF,TGCAGCGCCCCAGCGGGAAACACCATACATTTT
TRBJ2-1,many,TRBV20-1,TRBD2,CSALPWTSGSYNEQFF,TGCAGTGCTCTCCCCTGGACTAGCGGCTCCTACAATGAGCAGTTCTTC
TRBJ1-2,many,TRBV12-3/TRBV12-4,TRBD1,CASSWDRVDGYTF,TGTGCCAGCAGTTGGGACAGGGTAGATGGCTACACCTTC
TRBJ2-1,-,TRBV19,TRBD2,CATGTSGTNEQFF,TGTGCCACAGGGACTAGCGGGACCAATGAGCAGTTCTTC
TRBJ2-4,-,TRBV5-1,TRBD1,CASSLGWQGEDKNIQYF,TGCGCCAGCAGCTTGGGGTGGCAGGGGGAAGACAAAAACATTCAGTACTTC
TRBJ2-7,many,TRBV2,-,CASSEGGWYEQYF,TGTGCCAGCAGTGAAGGGGGGTGGTACGAGCAGTACTTC
TRBJ1-1,few,TRBV30,TRBD1,CAWGQVEAFF,TGTGCCTGGGGACAGGTTGAAGCTTTCTTT
TRBJ2-5,few,TRBV7-8,TRBD1,CASSSHRGQETQYF,TGTGCCAGCAGCAGCCACAGGGGACAAGAGACCCAGTACTTC
TRBJ2-4,many,TRBV28,-,CASGVRGASRQYF,TGTGCCAGCGGAGTTCGGGGGGCTTCTAGGCAGTACTTC
TRBJ1-6,-,TRBV20-1,-,CSARVAGGNSPLHF,TGCAGTGCTAGAGTAGCAGGCGGTAATTCACCCCTCCACTTT
TRBJ2-4,-,TRBV27,TRBD1,CASSRDRGSKNIQYF,TGTGCCAGCAGCCGGGACAGGGGTTCCAAAAACATTCAGTACTTC
TRBJ2-1,once,TRBV7-9,TRBD2,CASRRLAGGSSYNEQFF,TGTGCCAGCAGAAGACTAGCGGGAGGGAGCTCCTACAATGAGCAGTTCTTC